The 28 T cell receptor beta chains listed next were all sequenced from one sample in a study of technical replicates of blood from several donors. TCRdb keeps only in-frame clones here, not all; method: immunoSEQ multiplex PCR. The sample lists about 57,000 clones, roughly 86% seen once, with under 6.5% in the top ten. Sequencing input: PBMCs. Receptors originate from a human donor in good health. Some clones in this sample may be carry-over from other donors' samples.

The chain combines TRBV5-8 with TRBJ2-3, with 10 bases identical to TRBD2. Germline V gives CDR1 SGHTS, CDR2 YDEGEE. This CDR3 has 15 amino acids. Unmatched junction bases numbered 6, after V lost 5 bases and J lost 3 bases. The CDR3 sequence: CASRLGLAVTDTQYF. CDR3 DNA sequence: TGTGCCAGCAGACTAGGACTAGCGGTGACAGATACGCAGTATTTT.

V and J are TRBV6-6 and TRBJ1-1; TRBD1 matches 8 bases. The CDR3 has 13 residues. The V gene end was trimmed by 1 base and the J gene end by 7 bases; junction bases not matched to a gene: 2. Germline loops: CDR1 MNHNY, CDR2 SVGAGI (reference sequence). CDR3 residues: CASSYYGTGEAFF. The CDR3 DNA reads as TGTGCCAGCAGTTACTACGGGACAGGTGAAGCTTTCTTT.

The sample holds many counts of this clone. This rearrangement joins TRBV29-1 to TRBJ2-7; possibly TRBD1 for D (6 bases). Germline lookup yields CDR1 SQVTM and CDR2 ANQGSEA. V lost 6 bases to trimming and J lost 2 bases, with 14 bases between them. This CDR3 spans 13 amino acids. The CDR3 spells CSVRVTGAYEQYF. The CDR3 nucleotides read TGCAGCGTGAGGGTGACAGGAGCCTACGAGCAGTACTTC.

The chain carries TRBV5-1 and TRBJ2-2; 9 bases match TRBD2. The CDR3 totals 17 residues. The V and J ends lost 0 bases and 1 base, in that order; junction bases with no gene match: 4. From germline, CDR1 is SGHRS and CDR2 YFSETQ. The CDR3 DNA reads TGCGCCAGCAGCTTGGTGCGTAGCGGGGGGAACACCGGGGAGCTGTTTTTT. This gives the protein CASSLVRSGGNTGELFF.

The chain recombines TRBV6-5 with TRBJ1-6, with 7 bases matching TRBD1. Germline CDR1 and CDR2: MNHEY and SVGAGI. Unmatched junction bases numbered 2, after V lost 2 bases and J lost 7 bases. This CDR3 comprises 14 residues. The chain's CDR3 is CASSYEGANSPLHF. The CDR3 DNA is TGTGCCAGCAGTTACGAGGGGGCAAATTCACCCCTCCACTTT.

The chain combines TRBV6-4 with TRBJ2-3; 7 nucleotides line up with TRBD2. Per the germline V gene, CDR1 is MRHNA and CDR2 is SNTAGT. The CDR3 loop spans 15 amino acids. Trimming took 5 bases from V and 2 from J; bases not matched to a gene: 7. The CDR3, as DNA: TGTGCCAGCAGTCAGCGGGGCGGACTCACAGATACGCAGTATTTT. This translates into CASSQRGGLTDTQYF.

The chain has TRBV11-1 and TRBJ1-3; D ambiguous. The CDR3 totals 15 residues. The V end was cut by 5 bases, the J end by 0 bases, with 11 bases between. CDR1 is SGHAT and CDR2 is FQDESV in the germline V gene (reference sequence). For the CDR3, the DNA is TGTGCCAGCAGCCAACAAACAGCCTCTGGAAACACCATATATTTT. Protein sequence: CASSQQTASGNTIYF.

The count of this clone is one. This chain connects TRBV6-5 to TRBJ1-5, with D possibly matching TRBD1 (5 bases). CDR3 length: 14 amino acids. Trimming removed 6 bases from V and 0 bases from J, with 9 bases in between. The V gene's germline CDR1 is MNHEY and CDR2 SVGAGI. The CDR3 loop is CASSGHNSNQPQHF. For the CDR3, the DNA is TGTGCCAGCAGCGGACACAATAGCAATCAGCCCCAGCATTTT.

This chain uses TRBV2 with TRBJ2-3; 10 nucleotides line up with TRBD2. There are 16 residues in the CDR3. The V segment lost 6 bases and the J segment 0 bases; nucleotides outside the gene matches: 6. Germline CDR1 reads SNHLY; CDR2 reads FYNNEI. CDR3 DNA sequence: TGTGCCAGCAGCCTTAGGACTAGCGGTAGCACAGATACGCAGTATTTT. It is translated as CASSLRTSGSTDTQYF.

This chain links TRBV11-2 with TRBJ2-5; D unclear. CDR3 length equals 12 residues. Germline CDR1 is SGHAT and CDR2 is FQNNGV. V gave up 2 bases and J gave up 4 bases, with 5 bases separating them. The CDR3 coding sequence is TGTGCCAGCAGCTTATTCAGAGAGACCCAGTACTTC. Protein sequence: CASSLFRETQYF.

The chain carries TRBV7-2 and TRBJ1-3; the D gene is possibly TRBD1 (5 bases). V lost 8 bases, J lost 5 bases, and 16 bases lay in between. The V gene's germline CDR1 is SGHTA and CDR2 FQGNSA. CDR3 size: 14 residues. CDR3 nucleotide sequence: TGTGCCAGCTCAGGATGGCAGGGAAGAAACACCATATATTTT. Amino acids: CASSGWQGRNTIYF.

The rearrangement uses TRBV19 and TRBJ1-1; TRBD1 matches 7 bases. The CDR3 runs 13 residues. The junction had 2 bases not matched to a gene; V was cut back by 3 bases and J by 4 bases. The germline gives CDR1 LNHDA, CDR2 SQIVND (reference sequence). In DNA form, the CDR3 reads TGTGCCAGTAGTATCGACAGGGTCACTGAAGCTTTCTTT. Encoded protein: CASSIDRVTEAFF. The full variable domain, with the rest looked up from reference TRBV19 and TRBJ1-1, is DGGITQSPKYLFRKEGQNVTLSCEQNLNHDAMYWYRQDPGQGLRLIYYSQIVNDFQKGDIAEGYSVSREKKESFPLTVTSAQKNPTAFYLCASSIDRVTEAFFGQGTRLTVV.

This clone appeared once. The rearrangement uses TRBV2 and TRBJ1-3; D unresolved. The length of the CDR3 is 12 residues. V was cut by 7 bases and J by 4 bases, with 8 bases left in between. Germline V CDR1 and CDR2: SNHLY, FYNNEI. CDR3 bases: TGTGCCAGCACCGAGTCAGGAAACACCATATATTTT. Amino acid sequence: CASTESGNTIYF.

V is TRBV9 and J is TRBJ2-7; 9 bases match TRBD1. CDR3 length: 17 residues. Unmatched junction bases numbered 17, after V lost 4 bases and J lost 6 bases. Germline V gene data show CDR1 as SGDLS and CDR2 as YYNGEE. The chain's CDR3 is CASSSNRGQGPLGEQYF. For the CDR3, the DNA is TGTGCCAGCAGCTCCAATAGGGGACAGGGACCCTTGGGCGAGCAGTACTTC.

V gene TRBV4-1 combines with J gene TRBJ1-5; tentatively, D is TRBD1 (5 bases). The V end was cut by 0 bases, the J end by 6 bases, with 12 bases between. CDR1 and CDR2 (germline): MGHRA, YSYEKL. The CDR3 extends over 15 amino acids. The CDR3 here is CASSQDLGGGQPQHF. The CDR3 nucleotides read TGCGCCAGCAGCCAAGATTTGGGGGGGGGTCAGCCCCAGCATTTT.

A single count supports this clone. The rearrangement uses TRBV5-4 and TRBJ1-6; 8 bases agree with TRBD1. The V gene end was trimmed by 4 bases and the J gene end by 4 bases; junction bases not matched to a gene: 10. This CDR3 comprises 17 residues. Per germline, CDR1 SGHNT and CDR2 YYREEE (reference sequence). The CDR3 DNA reads TGTGCCAGCAGCCTAGGACAGGGAAGGGGGTATAATTCACCCCTCCACTTT. Its translation is CASSLGQGRGYNSPLHF.

This clone was counted a few times. V is TRBV7-9 and J is TRBJ2-3; no reliable D call. The CDR3 loop spans 14 amino acids. CDR1 is SEHNR, CDR2 FQNEAQ, per germline (reference sequence). The V gene lost 3 bases and the J gene lost 6 bases, with 13 bases spanning the gap. The CDR3 spells CASSLEPIWDTQYF. Here the CDR3 DNA reads TGTGCCAGCAGCTTGGAGCCAATATGGGATACGCAGTATTTT.

This clone came up once. The V gene is TRBV5-6, the J gene TRBJ2-5, with a possible D match to TRBD1 (6 bases). CDR3 length equals 16 residues. The germline V gene has CDR1 SGHDT and CDR2 YYEEEE. V was pared by 2 bases and J by 7 bases, with 21 bases between. Here the CDR3 DNA reads TGTGCCAGCAGCTTTCTTCCCGGGACATCCTCTGGGACCCAGTACTTC. Protein: CASSFLPGTSSGTQYF. Full variable domain (remainder filled in from reference TRBV5-6 and TRBJ2-5): DAGVTQSPTHLIKTRGQQVTLRCSPKSGHDTVSWYQQALGQGPQFIFQYYEEEERQRGNFPDRFSGHQFPNYSSELNVNALLLGDSALYLCASSFLPGTSSGTQYFGPGTRLLVL.

This sequence joins TRBV7-9 and TRBJ2-5, with D perhaps matching TRBD2 (5 bases). V lost 4 bases, J lost 4 bases, and 16 bases lay in between. The germline V gene encodes CDR1 SEHNR and CDR2 FQNEAQ (reference sequence). CDR3 size: 15 residues. CDR3 amino acids: CASSSIRDGGETQYF. The CDR3 bases are TGTGCCAGCAGCTCCATCCGGGATGGAGGAGAGACCCAGTACTTC.

The sample holds one count of this clone. V gene TRBV5-1 combines with J gene TRBJ1-1, with D tentatively TRBD1 (5 bases). Trimming took 3 bases from V and 0 from J, leaving 12 bases between them. Germline V lookup: CDR1 SGHRS, CDR2 YFSETQ. The CDR3 is 15 amino acids. The CDR3 DNA follows: TGCGCCAGCAGCTATCCGGGACTGATGAACACTGAAGCTTTCTTT. The encoded protein is CASSYPGLMNTEAFF.

V usage is TRBV11-3 and J usage is TRBJ2-1; TRBD2 matches at 8 bases. The length of the CDR3 is 12 residues. The V and J ends lost 5 bases and 7 bases, in that order; junction bases with no gene match: 1. From germline, CDR1 is SGHNT and CDR2 YENEEA. The CDR3 is CASSRGGNEQFF. CDR3 DNA sequence: TGTGCCAGCAGCCGGGGGGGTAATGAGCAGTTCTTC.

This clone was found once. The J gene is TRBJ1-4, the V gene TRBV18, with D unclear. The CDR3 runs to 14 residues. Per the germline V gene, CDR1 is KGHSH and CDR2 is LQKENI. V was shortened by 3 bases and J by 7 bases, with 12 bases between the two germline ends. The CDR3: CASSPGPSSEKLFF. The CDR3 DNA reads TGTGCCAGCTCACCTGGTCCGAGTAGTGAAAAACTGTTTTTT.

The rearrangement joins TRBV19 to TRBJ1-1; a weak D match, TRBD1 (6 bases). Germline values: CDR1 LNHDA, CDR2 SQIVND (reference sequence). V was pared by 6 bases and J by 1 base, with 15 bases between. CDR3 size: 15 residues. CDR3 bases: TGTGCCAGTAGATCGGGGGGCGCAGGGAACACTGAAGCTTTCTTT. Amino acids: CASRSGGAGNTEAFF. Combining the CDR3 with reference TRBV19 and TRBJ1-1 gives the whole variable domain DGGITQSPKYLFRKEGQNVTLSCEQNLNHDAMYWYRQDPGQGLRLIYYSQIVNDFQKGDIAEGYSVSREKKESFPLTVTSAQKNPTAFYLCASRSGGAGNTEAFFGQGTRLTVV.

The CDR3 DNA reads as TGTGCCAGCAGCTATGGGACAGCAAACTCCTACGAGCAGTACTTC. It yields the protein CASSYGTANSYEQYF. V usage is TRBV7-6 and J usage is TRBJ2-7; 7 bases align to TRBD1. Germline V gene sequence: CDR1 SGHVS, CDR2 FNYEAQ. The length of the CDR3 is 15 residues. The V and J ends lost 4 bases and 0 bases, in that order; junction bases with no gene match: 6.

This CDR3 reads CASSQTAGNTIYF. The CDR3 bases are TGTGCCAGCTCACAGACAGCTGGAAACACCATATATTTT. V is TRBV18 and J is TRBJ1-3; a possible D gene is TRBD1 (5 bases). Trimming cost V 4 bases and J 2 bases, with 6 bases left between them. The CDR3 runs 13 residues. Germline-derived CDR1 and CDR2 are KGHSH and LQKENI.

CDR3 sequence reads: CASRPGQGASAFF. The CDR3 DNA sequence: TGTGCCAGCAGACCCGGACAGGGGGCTTCAGCTTTCTTT. The V and J genes are TRBV6-5 and TRBJ1-1, with 11 bases aligning to TRBD1. Germline V gene lookup returns CDR1 MNHEY and CDR2 SVGAGI. The CDR3 loop spans 13 amino acids. Germline trimming cut 6 bases from V and 10 bases from J; bases unmatched to any gene: 7.

The CDR3 here is CASSLRGGGNTQYF. The CDR3 DNA follows: TGTGCCAGCAGCTTAAGGGGAGGGGGAAATACGCAGTATTTT. The chain carries TRBV7-2 and TRBJ2-3; maybe TRBD2 (7 bases). V shed 2 bases and J shed 7 bases, with 13 bases lying between them. The CDR3 extends over 14 amino acids. CDR1 is SGHTA, CDR2 FQGNSA, per germline.

The chain employs TRBV10-3 and TRBJ2-2; D remains ambiguous. The CDR3 has 15 amino acids. The V and J ends lost 6 bases and 3 bases respectively, with 14 bases between them. In germline, CDR1 is ENHRY, CDR2 SYGVKD. The CDR3 coding sequence is TGTGCCATCAGGAGACAATTCGTGGACACCGGGGAGCTGTTTTTT. Translated, it gives CAIRRQFVDTGELFF.